What follows are 9 T cell receptor beta chains derived from one specimen sequenced in a study of blood T cell repertoires in COVID-19. Generated by immunoSEQ multiplex PCR, the TCRdb table keeps only in-frame clones and is missing some. This sample has roughly 200,000 clones, with approximately 83% found just once. Sequences were obtained from peripheral blood. The receptors come from a man in his forties or fifties with active or convalescent COVID-19.

The J gene is TRBJ2-1, the V gene TRBV27; 14 bases are a match to TRBD2. Trimming cost V 6 bases and J 4 bases; bases outside gene matches: 11. The CDR3 sequence is 18 residues long. The germline gives CDR1 MNHEY, CDR2 SMNVEV (reference sequence). The CDR3 nucleotides are TGTGCCAGCAGGGGGATCGGACTAGCGGGGGGAAAATACAATGAGCAGTTCTTC. Protein sequence: CASRGIGLAGGKYNEQFF.

This chain uses TRBV19 with TRBJ1-5; D gene unclear. The CDR3 totals 15 residues. Between the trimmed V and J ends, which lost 7 bases and 4 bases, there was a span of 17 bases. The germline V gene has CDR1 LNHDA and CDR2 SQIVND (reference sequence). The CDR3 coding sequence is TGTGCCAGTACCCTGGAAATGTCAGGAAATCAGCCCCAGCATTTT. Translation gives CASTLEMSGNQPQHF.

The rearrangement joins TRBV3-1 (or the pseudogene TRBV3-2) to TRBJ1-1; a weak D match, TRBD1 (6 bases). Trimming took off 1 base at V and 10 bases at J, with 10 bases between the two ends. Germline assignment: CDR1 LGHDT and CDR2 YNNKEL (reference sequence). This CDR3 has 12 amino acids. CDR3 amino acids: CASSQVTGLAFF. CDR3 DNA sequence: TGTGCCAGCAGCCAAGTTACAGGGTTAGCTTTCTTT.

The CDR3 sequence is CASSSTGNYGYTF. The CDR3 DNA follows: TGTGCCAGCAGCTCTACAGGGAACTATGGCTACACCTTC. The chain uses TRBV7-8 and TRBJ1-2; D might be TRBD1 (6 bases). V was trimmed by 4 bases and J by 2 bases, leaving 8 bases between them. Germline V gene sequence: CDR1 SGHVS, CDR2 FQNEAQ. The CDR3 totals 13 residues.

The chain uses TRBV19 and TRBJ2-7, with 7 bases identical to TRBD1. The CDR3 is 14 amino acids. Losses at the gene ends were 8 bases for V and 2 bases for J; bases not matched to a gene: 9. Germline CDR1 and CDR2: LNHDA and SQIVND (reference sequence). CDR3 residues: CASAPGTDPYEQYF. The DNA of the CDR3 is TGTGCCAGTGCCCCCGGGACAGACCCCTACGAGCAGTACTTC.

This chain joins TRBV5-6 and TRBJ1-6; D unresolved. Between the trimmed V and J ends, which lost 0 bases and 0 bases, there was a span of 7 bases. Germline assignment: CDR1 SGHDT and CDR2 YYEEEE. The length of the CDR3 is 16 residues. CDR3 loop: CASSLVESSYNSPLHF. CDR3 nucleotide sequence: TGTGCCAGCAGCTTGGTCGAGAGCTCCTATAATTCACCCCTCCACTTT. Variable domain in full (rest from reference TRBV5-6 and TRBJ1-6): DAGVTQSPTHLIKTRGQQVTLRCSPKSGHDTVSWYQQALGQGPQFIFQYYEEEERQRGNFPDRFSGHQFPNYSSELNVNALLLGDSALYLCASSLVESSYNSPLHFGNGTRLTVT.

The rearrangement joins TRBV3-1 (or the pseudogene TRBV3-2) to TRBJ1-2, with D perhaps matching TRBD1 (5 bases). The germline V gene has CDR1 LGHDT and CDR2 YNNKEL (reference sequence). The CDR3 loop spans 14 amino acids. Trimming cost V 7 bases and J 7 bases, with 19 bases left between them. The CDR3 protein is CASTPGFGAGGYTF. The CDR3 DNA is TGTGCCAGCACCCCAGGGTTCGGTGCTGGTGGCTACACCTTC.

The gene calls are TRBV9 and TRBJ2-3; TRBD2 matches 7 bases. Trimming at V came to 1 base and at J to 0 bases, leaving 2 bases not matched to a gene. Germline V gives CDR1 SGDLS, CDR2 YYNGEE. This CDR3 contains 15 residues. The CDR3 DNA reads TGTGCCAGCAGCGTAACCGGGGGGAGCACAGATACGCAGTATTTT. It codes for CASSVTGGSTDTQYF.

The V and J genes are TRBV7-9 and TRBJ2-7; 8 bases map to TRBD1. This CDR3 is 14 amino acids long. CDR1 is SEHNR and CDR2 is FQNEAQ in the germline V gene (reference sequence). The junction had 6 bases not matched to a gene; V was cut back by 5 bases and J by 3 bases. This CDR3 is CASSGDRGNYEQYF. The CDR3 region has the DNA TGTGCCAGCAGCGGAGACAGGGGAAACTACGAGCAGTACTTC.